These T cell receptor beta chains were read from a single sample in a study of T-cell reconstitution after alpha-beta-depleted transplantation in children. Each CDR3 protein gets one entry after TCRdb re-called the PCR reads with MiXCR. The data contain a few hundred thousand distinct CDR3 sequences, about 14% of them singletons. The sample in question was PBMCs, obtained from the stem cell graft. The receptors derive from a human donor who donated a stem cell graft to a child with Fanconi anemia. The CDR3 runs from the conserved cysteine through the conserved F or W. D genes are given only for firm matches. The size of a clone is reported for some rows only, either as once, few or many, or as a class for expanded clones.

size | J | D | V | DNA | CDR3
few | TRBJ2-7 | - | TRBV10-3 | TGTGCCACCGGGTCGTACTACGAGCAGTACTTC | CATGSYYEQYF
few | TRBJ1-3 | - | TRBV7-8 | TGTGCCAGCAGCCCCCTCGACAGATCCTCTGGAAACACCATATATTTT | CASSPLDRSSGNTIYF
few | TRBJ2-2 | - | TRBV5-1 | TGCGCCAGCAGCTTGGCGGAACAGGGTAACACCGGGGAGCTGTTTTTT | CASSLAEQGNTGELFF
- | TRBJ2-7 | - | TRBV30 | TGTGCCTGGGGGACTGGGGGGACCTACGAGCAGTACTTC | CAWGTGGTYEQYF
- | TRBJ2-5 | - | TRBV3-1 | TGTGCCAGCAGCCAAGTGTCTGGCCTTGAGACCCAGTACTTC | CASSQVSGLETQYF
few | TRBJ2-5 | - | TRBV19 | TGTGCCAGTAGTATGACTAGCCAAGAGACCCAGTACTTC | CASSMTSQETQYF
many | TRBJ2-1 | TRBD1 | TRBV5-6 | TGTGCCAGCAGCTTGGAAATCCAGACAGGGCCGGTCAATGAGCAGTTCTTC | CASSLEIQTGPVNEQFF
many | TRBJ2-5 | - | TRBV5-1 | TGCGCCAGCAGCCGGGGCAACCAAGAGACCCAGTACTTC | CASSRGNQETQYF
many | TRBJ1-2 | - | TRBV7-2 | TGTGCCAGCAGCTTAGCGCTGAGACAGAGCCCGGATGGCTACACCTTC | CASSLALRQSPDGYTF
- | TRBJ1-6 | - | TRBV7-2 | TGTGCCAGCAGCTCACGCTCAGGGTTTAACCGTAATTCACCCCTCCACTTT | CASSSRSGFNRNSPLHF
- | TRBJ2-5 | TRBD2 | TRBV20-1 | TGCAGTGCTAGAGCCAGACTAGCGGGGGACCAAGAGACCCAGTACTTC | CSARARLAGDQETQYF
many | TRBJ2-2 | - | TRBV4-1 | TGCGCCAGCAGCCAAGTCTCGACCGGGGAGCTGTTTTTT | CASSQVSTGELFF
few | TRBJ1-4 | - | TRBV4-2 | TGTGCCAGCAGCCAAGATCAGGGCAGGAGGAGGGATGAAAAACTGTTTTTT | CASSQDQGRRRDEKLFF
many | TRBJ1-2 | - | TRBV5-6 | TGTGCCAGCAGCTTGAGGGTAAGGGGAGGCGGCTACACCTTC | CASSLRVRGGGYTF
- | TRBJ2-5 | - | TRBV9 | TGTGCCAGCAGCCCCGGGGTGGGTCAGGGTTTGTCAGAGACCCAGTACTTC | CASSPGVGQGLSETQYF
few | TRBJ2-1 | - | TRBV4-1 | TGCGCCAGCAGCCAAGATAGCAAAGGGACACCACCTTACAATGAGCAGTTCTTC | CASSQDSKGTPPYNEQFF
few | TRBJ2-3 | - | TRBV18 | TGTGCCAGCTCACCAACGGGATCAGATACGCAGTATTTT | CASSPTGSDTQYF
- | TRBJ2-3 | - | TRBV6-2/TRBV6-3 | TGTGCCAGCAGTCCCGGCGGTACAGGGAGCACAGATACGCAGTATTTT | CASSPGGTGSTDTQYF
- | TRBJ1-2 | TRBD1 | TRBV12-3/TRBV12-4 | TGTGCCAGCAGTTTAATCAGGGGGCAGGGGTATGGCTACACCTTC | CASSLIRGQGYGYTF
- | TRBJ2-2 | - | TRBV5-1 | TGCGCCAGCAGCTTGGCGGACTTCGGGAACACCGGGGAGCTGTTTTTT | CASSLADFGNTGELFF
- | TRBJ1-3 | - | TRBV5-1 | TGCGCCAGCAGCTTATGGACCCGGGACGTGAGCTCTGGAAACACCATATATTTT | CASSLWTRDVSSGNTIYF
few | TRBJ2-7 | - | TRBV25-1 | TGTGCCAGCAGTGAGGACAGCTCCTACGAGCAGTACTTC | CASSEDSSYEQYF
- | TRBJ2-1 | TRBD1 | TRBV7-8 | TGTGCCAGCACTCTCCGGGACAGGGGCGCCTATGAGCAGTTCTTC | CASTLRDRGAYEQFF
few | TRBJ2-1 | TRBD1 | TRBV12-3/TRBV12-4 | TGTGCCAGCAGGACGACAGGGTCGAGCTCCTACAATGAGCAGTTCTTC | CASRTTGSSSYNEQFF
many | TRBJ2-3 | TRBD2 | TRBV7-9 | TGTGCCAGCAGTCTGACTAGCGGGGGCCTCACAGATACGCAGTATTTT | CASSLTSGGLTDTQYF
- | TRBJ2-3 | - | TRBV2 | TGTGCCAGCAGTGAACGGGCAGGGGCAGCCCTCACAGATACGCAGTATTTT | CASSERAGAALTDTQYF
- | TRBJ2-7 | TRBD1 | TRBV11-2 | TGTGCCAGCAGCTCAAACGGCAGGGGGCTTCTACTGGACGAGCAGTACTTC | CASSSNGRGLLLDEQYF
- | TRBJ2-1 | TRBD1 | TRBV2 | TGTGCCAGCAGTGCCTATCAGGGGGACAATGAGCAGTTCTTC | CASSAYQGDNEQFF
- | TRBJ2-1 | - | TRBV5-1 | TGCGCCAGCAGCTCCATACCATCAAAGCCTGAGCAGTTCTTC | CASSSIPSKPEQFF
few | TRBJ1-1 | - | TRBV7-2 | TGTGCCAGCAGCTTAATGCTCGAGAACACTGAAGCTTTCTTT | CASSLMLENTEAFF
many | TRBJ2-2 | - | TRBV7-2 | TGTGCCAGCAGCTCTGAGCGGACCGGGGAGCTGTTTTTT | CASSSERTGELFF
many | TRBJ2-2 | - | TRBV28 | TGTGCCAGCAGACTAGACGACACCGGGGAGCTGTTTTTT | CASRLDDTGELFF